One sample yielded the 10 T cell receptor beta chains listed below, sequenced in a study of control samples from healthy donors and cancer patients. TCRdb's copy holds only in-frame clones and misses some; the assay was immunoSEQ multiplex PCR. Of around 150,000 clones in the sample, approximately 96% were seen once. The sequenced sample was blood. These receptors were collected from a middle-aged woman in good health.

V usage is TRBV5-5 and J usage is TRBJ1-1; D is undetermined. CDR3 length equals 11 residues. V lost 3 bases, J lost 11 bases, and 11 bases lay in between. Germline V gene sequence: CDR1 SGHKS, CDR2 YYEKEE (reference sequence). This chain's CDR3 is CASSSDPRAFF. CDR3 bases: TGTGCCAGCAGCTCGGACCCTCGTGCTTTCTTT.

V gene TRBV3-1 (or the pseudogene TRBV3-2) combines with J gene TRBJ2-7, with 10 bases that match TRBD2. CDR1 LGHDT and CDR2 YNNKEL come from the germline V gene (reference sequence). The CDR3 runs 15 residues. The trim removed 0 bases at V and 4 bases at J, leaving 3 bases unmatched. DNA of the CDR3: TGTGCCAGCAGCCAAGATCTAGCGGGAGTGTACGAGCAGTACTTC. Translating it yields CASSQDLAGVYEQYF.

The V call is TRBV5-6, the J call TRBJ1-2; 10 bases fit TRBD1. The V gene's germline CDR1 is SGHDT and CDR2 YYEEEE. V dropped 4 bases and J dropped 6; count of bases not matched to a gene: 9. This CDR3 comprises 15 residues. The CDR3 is CASSLAPTGGDGYTF. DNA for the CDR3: TGTGCCAGCAGCCTTGCACCGACAGGGGGCGATGGCTACACCTTC.

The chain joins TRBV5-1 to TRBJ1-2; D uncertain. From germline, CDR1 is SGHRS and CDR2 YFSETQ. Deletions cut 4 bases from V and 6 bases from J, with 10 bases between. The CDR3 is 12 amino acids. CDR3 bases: TGCGCCAGCAGCCTTGACACAGATGGCTACACCTTC. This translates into CASSLDTDGYTF.

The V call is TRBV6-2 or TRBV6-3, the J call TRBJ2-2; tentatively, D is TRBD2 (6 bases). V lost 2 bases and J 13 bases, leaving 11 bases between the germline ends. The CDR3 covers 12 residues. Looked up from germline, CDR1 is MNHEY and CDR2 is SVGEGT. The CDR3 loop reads CASSYTGGGLFF. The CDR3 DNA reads TGTGCCAGCAGTTACACTGGGGGAGGGCTGTTTTTT.

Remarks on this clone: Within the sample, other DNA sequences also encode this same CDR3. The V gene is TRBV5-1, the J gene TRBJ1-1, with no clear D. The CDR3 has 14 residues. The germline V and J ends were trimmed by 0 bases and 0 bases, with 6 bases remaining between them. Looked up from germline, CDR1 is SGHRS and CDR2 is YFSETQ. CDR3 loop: CASSLDGVNTEAFF. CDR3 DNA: TGCGCCAGCAGCTTGGATGGGGTGAACACTGAAGCTTTCTTT.

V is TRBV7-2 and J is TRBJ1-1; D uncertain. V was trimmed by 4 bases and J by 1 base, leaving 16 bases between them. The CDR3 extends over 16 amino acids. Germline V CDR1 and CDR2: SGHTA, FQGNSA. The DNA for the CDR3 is TGTGCCAGCAGCTCCCGTCGAGACCCCTCGAACACTGAAGCTTTCTTT. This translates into CASSSRRDPSNTEAFF.

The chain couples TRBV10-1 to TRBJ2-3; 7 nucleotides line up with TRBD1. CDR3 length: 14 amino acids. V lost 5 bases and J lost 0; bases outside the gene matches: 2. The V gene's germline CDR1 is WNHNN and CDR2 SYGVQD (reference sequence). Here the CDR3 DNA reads TGCGCCAGCAGTCCGGGACAGAGCACAGATACGCAGTATTTT. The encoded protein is CASSPGQSTDTQYF.

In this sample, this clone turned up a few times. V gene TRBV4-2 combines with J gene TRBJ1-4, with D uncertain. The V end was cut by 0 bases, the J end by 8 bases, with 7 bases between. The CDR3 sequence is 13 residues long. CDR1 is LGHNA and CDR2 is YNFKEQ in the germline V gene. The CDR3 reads CASSQDRQEKLFF. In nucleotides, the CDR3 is TGTGCCAGCAGCCAAGATCGGCAGGAAAAACTGTTTTTT.

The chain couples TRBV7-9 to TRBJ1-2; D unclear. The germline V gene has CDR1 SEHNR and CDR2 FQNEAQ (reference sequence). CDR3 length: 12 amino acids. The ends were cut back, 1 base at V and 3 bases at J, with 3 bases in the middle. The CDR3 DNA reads TGTGCCAGCAGCTTAGGAGACTATGGCTACACCTTC. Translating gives CASSLGDYGYTF.